These T cell receptor beta chains were read from a single sample in a study of cytotoxic CD8 clonotypes in ibrutinib-treated CLL. This table comes from immunoSEQ multiplex PCR, and its TCRdb copy is limited to in-frame clones, with some not included. The table lists tens of thousands of clones, about two thirds of them singletons. The sample was PBMCs, taken at disease progression, from a patient treated with ibrutinib. The source of these receptors is a human donor with chronic lymphocytic leukemia. Each CDR3 is given with its conserved first and last residue. A row's size may be missing; if present it is once, few, many or a size class.

CDR3aa: CASSYSPGGDTEAFF
abundance: few
v_gene: TRBV6-5
j_gene: TRBJ1-1

CDR3aa: CASSPPGRDFYGYTF
abundance: -
v_gene: TRBV5-6
j_gene: TRBJ1-2

CDR3aa: CASSSTTYAFF
abundance: -
v_gene: TRBV6-6
j_gene: TRBJ1-1

CDR3aa: CASSPDRVGGYTF
abundance: -
v_gene: TRBV6-5
j_gene: TRBJ1-2

CDR3aa: CASSYRDSGVYGYTF
abundance: -
v_gene: TRBV14
j_gene: TRBJ1-2

CDR3aa: CASSLEIGTNYEQYF
abundance: -
v_gene: TRBV5-4
j_gene: TRBJ2-7

CDR3aa: CASSPDRGQSEQYF
abundance: few
v_gene: TRBV5-1
j_gene: TRBJ2-7

CDR3aa: CASSVEPSGGAGETQYF
abundance: -
v_gene: TRBV9
j_gene: TRBJ2-5

CDR3aa: CASRENTGELFF
abundance: -
v_gene: TRBV5-1
j_gene: TRBJ2-2

CDR3aa: CAIRSTDTQYF
abundance: -
v_gene: TRBV10-3
j_gene: TRBJ2-3

CDR3aa: CASSLTAGGLDGYTF
abundance: few
v_gene: TRBV7-9
j_gene: TRBJ1-2

CDR3aa: CASSQGPTLGEQYF
abundance: -
v_gene: TRBV19
j_gene: TRBJ2-7

CDR3aa: CASSATLPGSELFF
abundance: -
v_gene: TRBV9
j_gene: TRBJ2-2

CDR3aa: CASSLRLGGPGTDTQYF
abundance: once
v_gene: TRBV11-1
j_gene: TRBJ2-3

CDR3aa: CASSPEAGTISYEQYF
abundance: -
v_gene: TRBV11-2
j_gene: TRBJ2-7

CDR3aa: CASSFLDRVSDGYTF
abundance: once
v_gene: TRBV27
j_gene: TRBJ1-2

CDR3aa: CASSLYLAGGIQETQYF
abundance: once
v_gene: TRBV5-1
j_gene: TRBJ2-5

CDR3aa: CASSERGTYNEQFF
abundance: -
v_gene: TRBV5-1
j_gene: TRBJ2-1

CDR3aa: CASSFRDLSSYEQYF
abundance: -
v_gene: TRBV5-1
j_gene: TRBJ2-7

CDR3aa: CSVSGTRGGDYGYTF
abundance: -
v_gene: TRBV29-1
j_gene: TRBJ1-2

CDR3aa: CASRDRDQPQHF
abundance: -
v_gene: TRBV19
j_gene: TRBJ1-5

CDR3aa: CASSFSAAPTDTQYF
abundance: -
v_gene: TRBV7-9
j_gene: TRBJ2-3

CDR3aa: CASSAGASSYNEQFF
abundance: large
v_gene: TRBV2
j_gene: TRBJ2-1

CDR3aa: CASSSEYSAFF
abundance: -
v_gene: TRBV6-5
j_gene: TRBJ1-1

CDR3aa: CASSYGGSETQYF
abundance: -
v_gene: TRBV6-6
j_gene: TRBJ2-5

CDR3aa: CASSSYTGILQETQYF
abundance: few
v_gene: TRBV6-5
j_gene: TRBJ2-5

CDR3aa: CASSLAQDTEAFF
abundance: -
v_gene: TRBV5-1
j_gene: TRBJ1-1

CDR3aa: CASSQGKSGNTIYF
abundance: -
v_gene: TRBV11-2
j_gene: TRBJ1-3

CDR3aa: CASSRQRGGTPDTQYF
abundance: once
v_gene: TRBV19
j_gene: TRBJ2-3

CDR3aa: CASSWEGTGPPYEQYF
abundance: few
v_gene: TRBV5-5
j_gene: TRBJ2-7

CDR3aa: CASSAQGALEGQYF
abundance: -
v_gene: TRBV6-1
j_gene: TRBJ2-5

CDR3aa: CASSPRLAGAYEQYF
abundance: -
v_gene: TRBV4-1
j_gene: -

CDR3aa: CASSYGPGQLNYGYTF
abundance: once
v_gene: TRBV6-5
j_gene: TRBJ1-2

CDR3aa: CASSIDRTQPQHF
abundance: -
v_gene: TRBV19
j_gene: TRBJ1-5

CDR3aa: CASLYPPTGRDGYTF
abundance: -
v_gene: TRBV2
j_gene: TRBJ1-2

CDR3aa: CASSLGGTDTQYF
abundance: few
v_gene: TRBV7-9
j_gene: TRBJ2-3

CDR3aa: CASSENPWTGGDEQFF
abundance: -
v_gene: TRBV6-1
j_gene: TRBJ2-1

CDR3aa: CASSYPTDLGNTIYF
abundance: -
v_gene: TRBV6-6
j_gene: TRBJ1-3

CDR3aa: CASSRTGPNTGELFF
abundance: -
v_gene: TRBV19
j_gene: TRBJ2-2

CDR3aa: CASSDVQVPMKAFF
abundance: -
v_gene: TRBV5-6
j_gene: TRBJ1-1

CDR3aa: CASSSGQRTEAFF
abundance: -
v_gene: TRBV19
j_gene: TRBJ1-1

CDR3aa: CASSASWAGNSPLHF
abundance: -
v_gene: TRBV7-9
j_gene: TRBJ1-6

CDR3aa: CASSNRGGTLNTEAFF
abundance: -
v_gene: TRBV21-1
j_gene: TRBJ1-1

CDR3aa: CASSILQGNEQFF
abundance: -
v_gene: TRBV19
j_gene: TRBJ2-1

CDR3aa: CASSLSVAAAVGGELFF
abundance: -
v_gene: TRBV27
j_gene: TRBJ2-2

CDR3aa: CASSVAGTGGPNEAFF
abundance: -
v_gene: TRBV9
j_gene: TRBJ1-1